The rows below give T cell receptor beta chains drawn from one sample of a study of T cell responses to AZD1222 COVID-19 vaccine. Method: immunoSEQ multiplex PCR; TCRdb's copy keeps in-frame clones and lacks some. The sample shows 130,000 to 150,000 clones, around nine tenths of them seen only once. The sample here was peripheral blood, taken on day 0 of AZD1222 vaccination. These receptors all come from an adult in good health. Both conserved end residues are part of each CDR3. Each record gives: J gene, D gene, clone size, V gene, CDR3 protein, CDR3 DNA. D genes are given only for firm matches. Clone sizes are given selectively: once, few, many, or a class where the clone is expanded.

j_gene: TRBJ2-2
d_gene: NA
abundance: NA
v_gene: TRBV7-7
CDR3aa: CASSFTLNTGELFF
CDR3nt: TGTGCCAGCAGCTTTACTTTGAACACCGGGGAGCTGTTTTTT

j_gene: TRBJ2-1
d_gene: NA
abundance: NA
v_gene: TRBV15
CDR3aa: CATSTPLARGSYNEQFF
CDR3nt: TGTGCCACCAGCACCCCCCTGGCTAGAGGATCCTACAATGAGCAGTTCTTC

j_gene: TRBJ1-1
d_gene: NA
abundance: NA
v_gene: TRBV6-6
CDR3aa: CASKFARDTEAFF
CDR3nt: TGTGCCAGTAAGTTTGCCAGAGACACTGAAGCTTTCTTT

j_gene: TRBJ2-7
d_gene: NA
abundance: once
v_gene: TRBV2
CDR3aa: CASTSPGETGSGEQYF
CDR3nt: TGTGCCAGCACCTCCCCGGGGGAAACAGGGTCGGGAGAGCAGTACTTC

j_gene: TRBJ1-4
d_gene: TRBD1
abundance: NA
v_gene: TRBV4-1
CDR3aa: CASSQGGQGRSHEKLFF
CDR3nt: TGCGCCAGCAGCCAAGGGGGACAGGGTAGGAGTCATGAAAAACTGTTTTTT

j_gene: TRBJ1-1
d_gene: NA
abundance: NA
v_gene: TRBV5-1
CDR3aa: CASSPRTRGSTEAFF
CDR3nt: TGCGCCAGCAGCCCAAGGACCCGGGGGAGCACTGAAGCTTTCTTT

j_gene: TRBJ1-3
d_gene: TRBD1
abundance: NA
v_gene: TRBV6-2/TRBV6-3
CDR3aa: CASSTYRGPGNTIYF
CDR3nt: TGTGCCAGCAGTACGTACAGGGGACCTGGAAACACCATATATTTT

j_gene: TRBJ1-5
d_gene: TRBD1
abundance: NA
v_gene: TRBV9
CDR3aa: CASSPTGVQPQHF
CDR3nt: TGTGCCAGCAGCCCTACAGGGGTTCAGCCCCAGCATTTT

j_gene: TRBJ1-1
d_gene: NA
abundance: NA
v_gene: TRBV20-1
CDR3aa: CSASVNTEAFF
CDR3nt: TGCAGTGCTTCTGTGAACACTGAAGCTTTCTTT

j_gene: TRBJ1-2
d_gene: TRBD1
abundance: NA
v_gene: TRBV7-2
CDR3aa: CASSSTGSLAGYTF
CDR3nt: TGTGCCAGCAGCTCGACAGGGAGTCTGGCAGGCTACACCTTC

j_gene: TRBJ2-5
d_gene: NA
abundance: NA
v_gene: TRBV6-2/TRBV6-3
CDR3aa: CASSSQDTETQYF
CDR3nt: TGTGCCAGCAGTTCCCAGGACACCGAGACCCAGTACTTC

j_gene: TRBJ2-7
d_gene: TRBD2
abundance: NA
v_gene: TRBV7-8
CDR3aa: CASSSRLAVSYEQYF
CDR3nt: TGTGCCAGCAGCTCCAGGCTAGCGGTCTCCTACGAGCAGTACTTC

j_gene: TRBJ1-1
d_gene: NA
abundance: NA
v_gene: TRBV6-2/TRBV6-3
CDR3aa: CASSPILPGFSAFF
CDR3nt: TGTGCCAGCAGCCCAATCCTTCCGGGGTTTAGTGCTTTCTTT

j_gene: TRBJ1-1
d_gene: NA
abundance: NA
v_gene: TRBV28
CDR3aa: CASSWTDYTEAFF
CDR3nt: TGTGCCAGCAGCTGGACAGACTACACTGAAGCTTTCTTT

j_gene: TRBJ2-2
d_gene: NA
abundance: NA
v_gene: TRBV5-1
CDR3aa: CASSSLVPGHFTGELFF
CDR3nt: TGCGCCAGCAGCTCCCTTGTACCGGGACACTTCACCGGGGAGCTGTTTTTT

j_gene: TRBJ2-1
d_gene: NA
abundance: NA
v_gene: TRBV4-1
CDR3aa: CASSQAREYNEQFF
CDR3nt: TGCGCCAGCAGCCAAGCCCGGGAGTACAATGAGCAGTTCTTC

j_gene: TRBJ1-3
d_gene: NA
abundance: NA
v_gene: TRBV11-3
CDR3aa: CASSPPRWAGNTIYF
CDR3nt: TGTGCCAGCAGCCCCCCTCGTTGGGCCGGAAACACCATATATTTT

j_gene: TRBJ1-6
d_gene: TRBD1
abundance: NA
v_gene: TRBV6-5
CDR3aa: CASMADRGYSPLHF
CDR3nt: TGTGCCAGCATGGCGGACAGGGGTTATTCACCCCTCCACTTT

j_gene: TRBJ1-2
d_gene: NA
abundance: NA
v_gene: TRBV13
CDR3aa: CASSSRLLGYYGYTF
CDR3nt: TGTGCCAGCAGCTCCCGCTTGTTAGGGTACTATGGCTACACCTTC

j_gene: TRBJ1-2
d_gene: TRBD1
abundance: NA
v_gene: TRBV27
CDR3aa: CASRWGGGGGYTF
CDR3nt: TGTGCCAGCAGGTGGGGGGGAGGGGGCGGCTACACCTTC